This T cell receptor (beta chain) is from a study of shared clonotypes between healthy human individuals. General observations from the study: Naive subsets typically showed greater estimated richness than memory subsets.

From germline, CDR1 is SGHTA and CDR2 FQGNSA. Trimming stripped 2 bases from V and 4 bases from J, with 15 bases between. This CDR3 is built from 15 residues. Generated by immunoSEQ multiplex PCR, the TCRdb table keeps only in-frame clones and is missing some. The table records around 2.1 million clones, under 97% of them present only once. With respect to this clone: Its specificity is unknown.

The sequenced sample was naive CD4+ T cells sorted from blood. The sample's subset: CD45RA+ positively selected. The TCR sequence derives from a man younger than 30 in good health. The chain is built from TRBV7-2 and TRBJ2-7; D is uncertain. In DNA form, the CDR3 reads TGTGCCAGCAGCTTATACCCTCCGACCGGATACGAGCAGTACTTC. Translating it yields CASSLYPPTGYEQYF.